The subject of this entry is one T cell receptor (beta chain). Its antigen specificity is not known. Base-call qualities are not available, and no considerably larger clone is one nucleotide away. The sample belongs to a study of high-grade serous ovarian cancer treatment subgroups listed by TCRdb under 2021. The study in broad terms: A mean of 14,192 reads and about 7,500 unique TCR beta rearrangements per sample was generated by sequencing. The study profiled TCR beta repertoires in high-grade serous ovarian cancer patients grouped by complete gross resection or neoadjuvant chemotherapy response under a laparoscopic triage algorithm. The cohort comprised 30 or so patients: around ten with no residual disease after primary surgery (R0), around ten excellent NACT responders, and around ten poor NACT responders. In total there were some 90 samples, since every patient provided one primary tumor sample and two metastatic tumor samples.

CDR1 and CDR2, looked up from the germline V gene, are SGHDT and YYEEEE. The CDR3 runs 18 amino acids, cysteine and phenylalanine included. Here the CDR3 DNA is all that survives: 54 bases in frame from base 1. The V end loses 3 bases and the J end loses 1 base, and a stretch of 22 bases separates them. The paper's findings and limits, for the study overall: Repertoire similarity ranging from about 0.11 to 0.8 was observed between tumors from the same patient, whereas almost no similarity was observed between different patients. Neoantigen level correlated positively with TCR clonal relatedness, and copy number variation and mutation load from whole-genome sequencing showed a positive trend with TCR clonal relatedness. The TCR repertoire analyses centered on CDR3, and CDR1 and CDR2 were not analyzed. Because bulk tumor TCR sequencing provided no spatial information, insight into HGSC tumor complexity and diversity was limited.

High-throughput TCR profiling via ImmunoSEQ was performed on the approximately 90 tumor samples. In the paper's pipeline: Repertoire diversity metrics included richness (unique productive sequences), clonality, evenness and relatedness; Bhattacharyya coefficient assessed similarity between samples. In a sensitivity analysis, TCRs with fewer than two reads were excluded, and consistent conclusions were obtained. This is the immuneACCESS table as TCRdb keeps it, with only in-frame sequences that have V and J called. A part of the clones is gone; compared with another copy, unresolved V genes explain less than half, and the rest is unexplained. V, J and clone size were drawn from that table, and D and trimming were deduced from the DNA. For this sample there are 12,000 to 15,000 clones; about 90% appear just once. The top ten clones comprise more than 6% of the sample. Tumor samples were collected prior to definitive surgery or chemotherapy. Genomic DNA was extracted by the MD Anderson Biospecimen Extraction Resource, and TCR sequencing was done by the MD Anderson Cancer Genomics Laboratory.

Material: tumor tissue. The rearrangement combines TRBV5-6 with TRBJ1-1; 6 matching bases give a weak D call of TRBD1. This sequence was found in a human donor with high-grade serous ovarian cancer. CDR3 region: CASSSEITRTAENTEAFF. In nucleotide form, the sequence is TGTGCCAGCAGCTCAGAAATTACACGGACAGCCGAGAACACTGAAGCTTTCTTT. Full variable domain (CDR3 extended with the reference TRBV5-6 and TRBJ1-1 proteins): DAGVTQSPTHLIKTRGQQVTLRCSPKSGHDTVSWYQQALGQGPQFIFQYYEEEERQRGNFPDRFSGHQFPNYSSELNVNALLLGDSALYLCASSSEITRTAENTEAFFGQGTRLTVV.